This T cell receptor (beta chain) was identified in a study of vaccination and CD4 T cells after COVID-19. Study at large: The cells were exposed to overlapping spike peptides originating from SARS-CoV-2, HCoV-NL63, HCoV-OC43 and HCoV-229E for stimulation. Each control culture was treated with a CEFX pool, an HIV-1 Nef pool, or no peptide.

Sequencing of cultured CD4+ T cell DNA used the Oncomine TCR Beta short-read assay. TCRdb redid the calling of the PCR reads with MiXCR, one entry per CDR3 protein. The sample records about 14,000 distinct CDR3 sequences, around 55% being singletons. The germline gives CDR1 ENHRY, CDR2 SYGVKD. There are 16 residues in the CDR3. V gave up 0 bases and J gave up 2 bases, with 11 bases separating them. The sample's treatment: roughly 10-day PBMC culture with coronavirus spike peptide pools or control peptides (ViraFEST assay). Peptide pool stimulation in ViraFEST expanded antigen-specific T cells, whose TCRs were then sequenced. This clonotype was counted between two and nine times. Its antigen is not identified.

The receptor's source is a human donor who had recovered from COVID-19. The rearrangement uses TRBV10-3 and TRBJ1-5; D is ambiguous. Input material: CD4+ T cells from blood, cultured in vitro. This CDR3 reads CAISESSPGGNQPQHF. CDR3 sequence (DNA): TGTGCCATCAGTGAGTCGAGCCCGGGCGGCAATCAGCCCCAGCATTTT.